The 24 T cell receptor beta chains in this list originate from one sample, sequenced in a study of blood T cells in healthy people across ages. Primers used in a second PCR of about 6 to 11 cycles were a sample-barcoded 5' primer and a J-beta primer mix. TCRdb independently ran MiXCR on the 5' RACE reads; one entry per CDR3 protein. The table has 700,000 or so distinct CDR3 sequences, 40% to 45% seen once. Source material: blood. All receptors derive from a man aged 80 or over in good health.

CDR3 amino acids: CSASAGATNEKLFF. The CDR3 DNA sequence: TGCAGTGCTAGCGCCGGTGCAACTAATGAAAAACTGTTTTTT. The rearrangement joins TRBV20-1 to TRBJ1-4; D remains unclear. V was clipped by 3 bases and J by 0 bases, with 8 bases between them. CDR1 and CDR2 from the germline V gene are DFQATT and SNEGSKA (reference sequence). The CDR3 spans 14 residues.

Worth noting for this clonotype: A much larger clone is a single base away; this may be a read error. This chain joins TRBV29-1 and TRBJ2-4; 9 nucleotides match TRBD1. V gave up 6 bases and J gave up 13 bases; unmatched junction bases: 19. The CDR3 is made up of 15 amino acids. Germline assignment: CDR1 SQVTM and CDR2 ANQGSEA. DNA of the CDR3: TGCAGCGTCGCCTCCAGGACAGGGGTAGGCTACGGGCAGTACTTC. It yields the protein CSVASRTGVGYGQYF.

Only a few counts were recorded for this clonotype. The chain recombines TRBV7-9 with TRBJ2-7; 7 positions agree with TRBD2. This CDR3 has 14 amino acids. CDR1 SEHNR and CDR2 FQNEAQ come from the germline V gene (reference sequence). Trimming at V came to 5 bases and at J to 5 bases, leaving 9 bases not matched to a gene. For the CDR3, the DNA is TGTGCCAGCAGCCCAGAGGGTCTAGCGGACGAGCAGTACTTC. The encoded protein is CASSPEGLADEQYF. Full variable domain (remainder filled in from reference TRBV7-9 and TRBJ2-7): DTGVSQNPRHKITKRGQNVTFRCDPISEHNRLYWYRQTLGQGPEFLTYFQNEAQLEKSRLLSDRFSAERPKGSFSTLEIQRTEQGDSAMYLCASSPEGLADEQYFGPGTRLTVT.

This clonotype has only a few counts. The rearrangement joins TRBV7-6 to TRBJ2-7, with D unresolved. CDR1 is SGHVS and CDR2 is FNYEAQ in the germline V gene. This CDR3 has 13 amino acids. The V end lost 1 base, the J end lost 3 bases, and 7 bases lay between the germline ends. The CDR3 is CASSLEAFYEQYF. CDR3 DNA: TGTGCCAGCAGCTTAGAGGCCTTCTACGAGCAGTACTTC.

This clonotype has a handful of counts. V gene TRBV24-1 combines with J gene TRBJ2-1, with D possibly matching TRBD2 (6 bases). The CDR3 extends over 16 amino acids. Germline CDR1 reads KGHDR; CDR2 reads SFDVKD. V was trimmed by 2 bases and J by 0 bases, leaving 10 bases between them. CDR3 protein: CATSDWDSSSYNEQFF. In DNA form, the CDR3 reads TGTGCCACCAGTGATTGGGACTCGAGCTCCTACAATGAGCAGTTCTTC.

J is TRBJ2-6 and V is TRBV29-1; D unclear. CDR1 and CDR2 from the germline V gene are SQVTM and ANQGSEA. Trimming cost V 0 bases and J 1 base, with 16 bases left between them. The length of the CDR3 is 18 residues. The CDR3 is CSVEDTETRWSGANVLTF. In nucleotides, the CDR3 is TGCAGCGTTGAAGATACTGAGACAAGGTGGTCTGGGGCCAACGTCCTGACTTTC. The full variable domain, its missing parts supplied by reference TRBV29-1 and TRBJ2-6, is SAVISQKPSRDICQRGTSLTIQCQVDSQVTMMFWYRQQPGQSLTLIATANQGSEATYESGFVIDKFPISRPNLTFSTLTVSNMSPEDSSIYLCSVEDTETRWSGANVLTFGAGSRLTVL.

J is TRBJ1-2 and V is TRBV29-1, with TRBD1 identical over 11 bases. CDR1 and CDR2 (germline): SQVTM, ANQGSEA. This CDR3 contains 15 residues. The ends lost 1 base at V and 2 bases at J; junction bases unmatched: 3. CDR3 region: CSVEGGTGGNYGYTF. CDR3 nucleotide sequence: TGCAGCGTTGAAGGGGGGACAGGGGGGAACTATGGCTACACCTTC.

The chain joins TRBV4-1 to TRBJ2-5; tentatively, D is TRBD2 (6 bases). Germline CDR1 reads MGHRA; CDR2 reads YSYEKL. The CDR3 totals 15 residues. V was cut by 0 bases and J by 11 bases, with 19 bases left in between. CDR3 nucleotides: TGCGCCAGCAGCCAAGATGGAGGGACTTTCAGTGAGCAGTACTTC. Protein: CASSQDGGTFSEQYF.

This clonotype was recorded a few times. The genes are TRBV20-1 and TRBJ2-3; the match to TRBD2 covers 7 bases. Germline CDR1 is DFQATT and CDR2 is SNEGSKA (reference sequence). The CDR3 loop spans 15 amino acids. V lost 6 bases to trimming and J lost 1 base; unmatched junction nucleotides: 10. CDR3 in DNA: TGCAGTGCCACGCTTTCTAGCGGTCGCACAGATACGCAGTATTTT. Protein product: CSATLSSGRTDTQYF.

As concerns this clonotype: The germline gene is not matched at one end of the junction; a read error may be the cause. The V call is TRBV4-1, the J call TRBJ2-3, with a possible D match to TRBD1 (6 bases). This CDR3 spans 16 amino acids. CDR1 and CDR2 from the germline V gene are MGHRA and YSYEKL. CDR3 in DNA: TGCGCCAGCAGCCAAGCTCCCAGGGGTAGCACAGCTACGCAGTATTTT. This sequence encodes CASSQAPRGSTATQYF.

J is TRBJ1-2 and V is TRBV6-2 or TRBV6-3; D is perhaps TRBD1 (5 bases). The germline V gene encodes CDR1 MNHEY and CDR2 SVGEGT. CDR3 length equals 13 residues. With 5 bases removed from V and 8 bases from J, the gap between germline ends came to 15 bases. This CDR3 reads CASSARQGGGYTF. CDR3 DNA sequence: TGTGCCAGCAGTGCCAGGCAGGGCGGCGGCTACACCTTC.

This clonotype has just a few counts. CDR3 residues: CASSWPVNRGLRGETQYF. The CDR3 DNA sequence: TGTGCCAGCAGCTGGCCCGTCAACAGGGGCCTCCGAGGAGAGACCCAGTACTTC. The chain couples TRBV7-9 to TRBJ2-5; 7 nucleotides line up with TRBD1. J lost 4 bases, V lost 4 bases, and 18 bases had no gene match. The CDR3 contains 18 residues. CDR1 SEHNR and CDR2 FQNEAQ come from the germline V gene (reference sequence). The full variable domain, with the rest looked up from reference TRBV7-9 and TRBJ2-5, is DTGVSQNPRHKITKRGQNVTFRCDPISEHNRLYWYRQTLGQGPEFLTYFQNEAQLEKSRLLSDRFSAERPKGSFSTLEIQRTEQGDSAMYLCASSWPVNRGLRGETQYFGPGTRLLVL.

The CDR3 sequence is CASSFPLQGGYDTQYF. DNA for the CDR3: TGTGCCAGCAGTTTCCCCCTTCAGGGGGGGTACGATACGCAGTATTTT. The V gene is TRBV28, the J gene TRBJ2-3; D possibly matches TRBD1 or TRBD2 (7 bases each). Trimming cost V 3 bases and J 6 bases, with 19 bases left between them. The CDR3 covers 16 residues. Germline V gives CDR1 MDHEN, CDR2 SYDVKM.

CDR3 in DNA: TGTGCCAGCAGCTTGGGGACTAGCATCCCCCGGGAGGAGACCCAGTACTTC. This encodes CASSLGTSIPREETQYF. V and J are TRBV11-1 and TRBJ2-7; TRBD2 matches at 9 bases. The end of the DNA aligns better with TRBJ2-5, so the J call may be wrong. Germline V gene data show CDR1 as SGHAT and CDR2 as FQDESV (reference sequence). The CDR3 has 17 amino acids.

This clonotype was found a few times. This clone may be a read error of a much larger clone one base away. This rearrangement joins TRBV20-1 to TRBJ2-1; 7 bases agree with TRBD2. Germline trimming cut 3 bases from V and 10 bases from J; bases unmatched to any gene: 15. Germline V gene sequence: CDR1 DFQATT, CDR2 SNEGSKA (reference sequence). The CDR3 runs 15 residues. The CDR3 is CSARGLQVASYEQFF. CDR3 sequence (DNA): TGCAGTGCTAGGGGACTACAGGTCGCCTCCTACGAGCAGTTCTTC.

The rearrangement uses TRBV18 and TRBJ2-7; weak D call: TRBD1 (6 bases). This CDR3 contains 15 residues. The germline CDR1 and CDR2 sequences are KGHSH and LQKENI. Trimming shortened V by 3 bases and J by 2 bases, and 14 bases separated the two germline ends. The CDR3 here is CASSPRTAKTYEQYF. DNA for the CDR3: TGTGCCAGCTCACCCAGGACAGCCAAGACCTACGAGCAGTACTTC. The full variable domain, rest sourced from reference TRBV18 and TRBJ2-7, is NAGVMQNPRHLVRRRGQEARLRCSPMKGHSHVYWYRQLPEEGLKFMVYLQKENIIDESGMPKERFSAEFPKEGPSILRIQQVVRGDSAAYFCASSPRTAKTYEQYFGPGTRLTVT.

The chain links TRBV2 to TRBJ2-4; D unresolved. V gave up 8 bases and J gave up 1 base, with 15 bases separating them. Germline assignment: CDR1 SNHLY and CDR2 FYNNEI. The CDR3 has 15 residues. CDR3 nucleotide sequence: TGTGCCAGCTCTTTGTATCTCTTGGCCAAAAACATTCAGTACTTC. Translation: CASSLYLLAKNIQYF.

The V gene is TRBV21-1, the J gene TRBJ1-1. TRBV21-1 is described as a pseudogene. The CDR3 extends over 13 amino acids. For the CDR3, the DNA is TGTGCCAGCATTTTCCCCGCAGGACATGAAGCTTTCTTT. This gives the protein CASIFPAGHEAFF.

This clonotype showed up just a few times. The genes are TRBV24-1 and TRBJ2-3; 7 nucleotides line up with TRBD1. There are 16 residues in the CDR3. After removal of 3 bases from V and 3 bases from J, the junction contained 8 bases not matched to a gene. In germline, CDR1 is KGHDR, CDR2 SFDVKD. CDR3: CATSDRGGAGTDTQYF. The DNA for the CDR3 is TGTGCCACCAGTGATAGAGGGGGCGCCGGGACAGATACGCAGTATTTT.

Points on this clonotype: A junction end diverges from the germline sequence, so it may reflect a read error. V is TRBV4-1 and J is TRBJ1-2; D is possibly TRBD1 (5 bases). The CDR3 runs to 17 residues. Germline V CDR1 and CDR2: MGHRA, YSYEKL. The CDR3: CASSQDSFRGESDGCTF. For the CDR3, the DNA is TGCGCCAGCAGCCAAGACTCATTCCGAGGGGAATCGGATGGCTGCACCTTC.

The chain combines TRBV5-1 with TRBJ1-2; no reliable D call. Germline V gene lookup returns CDR1 SGHRS and CDR2 YFSETQ. This CDR3 comprises 12 residues. Trimming shortened V by 4 bases and J by 3 bases, and 7 bases separated the two germline ends. The CDR3 bases are TGCGCCAGCAGCCCTGACTACTATGGCTACACCTTC. Amino acid sequence: CASSPDYYGYTF.

Here the CDR3 DNA reads TGTGCCAGCAGCCTTAGCGGGGGGGCTCTCGCAGATACGCAGTATTTT. Translated, it gives CASSLSGGALADTQYF. The V gene is TRBV7-8, the J gene TRBJ2-3, with TRBD2 identical over 11 bases. The CDR3 is 16 residues long. Germline CDR1 SGHVS, CDR2 FQNEAQ. V shed 5 bases and J 4 bases; nucleotides not matched to a gene: 8. The variable domain in full, with the rest retrieved from reference TRBV7-8 and TRBJ2-3, is GAGVSQSPRYKVAKRGQDVALRCDPISGHVSLFWYQQALGQGPEFLTYFQNEAQLDKSGLPSDRFFAERPEGSVSTLKIQRTQQEDSAVYLCASSLSGGALADTQYFGPGTRLTVL.

The chain employs TRBV6-2 or TRBV6-3 and TRBJ2-4, with 10 bases aligning to TRBD1. With 6 bases clipped from V and 0 bases from J, the junction kept 14 bases outside the gene matches. The length of the CDR3 is 19 residues. CDR1 and CDR2 from the germline V gene are MNHEY and SVGEGT. DNA for the CDR3: TGTGCCAGCAGCCCCCTCCCGAGACAGGGGGCGAAAGCCAAAAACATTCAGTACTTC. As protein: CASSPLPRQGAKAKNIQYF.

V gene TRBV21-1 combines with J gene TRBJ1-3. TRBV21-1 is listed as a pseudogene. This CDR3 region has 13 residues. The DNA of the CDR3 is TGTGCCAGCAGCAGACGGGACTTCACCACCATATATTTT. Residues: CASSRRDFTTIYF.